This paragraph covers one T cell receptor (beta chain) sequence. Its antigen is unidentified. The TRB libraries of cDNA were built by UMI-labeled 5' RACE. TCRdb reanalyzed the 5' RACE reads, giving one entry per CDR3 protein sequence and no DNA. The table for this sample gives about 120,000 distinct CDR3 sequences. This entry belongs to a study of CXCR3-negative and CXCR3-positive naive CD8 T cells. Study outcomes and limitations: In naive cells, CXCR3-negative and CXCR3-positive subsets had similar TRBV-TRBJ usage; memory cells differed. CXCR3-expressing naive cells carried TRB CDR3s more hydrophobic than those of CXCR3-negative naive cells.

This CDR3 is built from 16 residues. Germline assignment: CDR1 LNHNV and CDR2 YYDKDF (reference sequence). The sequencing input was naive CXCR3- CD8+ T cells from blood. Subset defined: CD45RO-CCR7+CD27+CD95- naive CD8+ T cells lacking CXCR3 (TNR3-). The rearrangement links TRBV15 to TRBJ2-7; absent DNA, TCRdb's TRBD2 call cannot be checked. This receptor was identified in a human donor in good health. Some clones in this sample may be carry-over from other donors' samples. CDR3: CATSGREGGATYEQYF.